This T cell receptor beta chain was identified in a study of blood T cell repertoires in COVID-19. Clones were read by immunoSEQ multiplex PCR, and TCRdb kept only the in-frame ones, dropping some. The repertoire includes about 81,000 clones, roughly 86% of them detected once, and approximately 7.3% sits in the top ten. The sample consisted of peripheral blood. The clonotype originates from a man between 65 and 85 years old with acute or convalescent COVID-19.

The CDR3 region is CAWSGTGKPDTQYF. In DNA form, the CDR3 reads TGTGCCTGGAGTGGGACAGGGAAACCAGATACGCAGTATTTT. V is TRBV30 and J is TRBJ2-3, with 8 bases that match TRBD1. This CDR3 comprises 14 residues. The germline V gene encodes CDR1 GTSNPN and CDR2 SVGIG (reference sequence). Trimming removed 1 base from V and 4 bases from J; junction bases left unmatched: 4.